This is a list of T cell receptor beta chains from one sample in a study of blood T cell repertoires in COVID-19. Generated by immunoSEQ multiplex PCR, the TCRdb table keeps only in-frame clones and is missing some. The data contain some 350,000 clones, 70% to 90% of them singletons. The sequenced sample was peripheral blood. These receptors originate from a woman aged 25 to 39 with COVID-19, enrolled during active disease. CDR3s include the opening cysteine and the closing phenylalanine or tryptophan. A D gene is named only where the DNA matches it firmly. Clone size is not always given. Where it is, it says once, few, many or a class for expanded clones.

d_call clone_size j_call v_call cdr3_nt cdr3_aa
TRBD1 . TRBJ2-4 TRBV28 TGTGCCAGCAGTCAGACAGGGCTAGCCAAAAACATTCAGTACTTC CASSQTGLAKNIQYF
TRBD2 . TRBJ2-3 TRBV24-1 TGTGCCGTCTCCGGGACTAGCGGGGGGACCACAGATACGCAGTATTTT CAVSGTSGGTTDTQYF
TRBD2 . TRBJ2-1 TRBV4-3 TGCGCCAGCAGCCAAGAAAAGTACCTACTAGCGGGAGAAGGTGAGCAGTTCTTC CASSQEKYLLAGEGEQFF
. . TRBJ1-1 TRBV7-9 TGTGCCAGCAGCCCAGGGTCGGGCACTGAAGCTTTCTTT CASSPGSGTEAFF
TRBD2 . TRBJ2-7 TRBV5-4 TGTGCCAGCAGCTGGGGACTAGTCTCCTACGAGCAGTACTTC CASSWGLVSYEQYF
TRBD2 . TRBJ2-7 TRBV2 TGTGCCAGCAGTGAGCTAGCGGGGGGGGCGTCGGAGCAGTACTTC CASSELAGGASEQYF
TRBD1 . TRBJ1-4 TRBV10-3 TGTGCCAGCCGCGGGACAGGGGACGAAAAACTGTTTTTT CASRGTGDEKLFF
TRBD1 . TRBJ1-5 TRBV7-2 TGTGCCAGCAGCCCAGGCGGACAGGGGAGTCAGCCCCAGCATTTT CASSPGGQGSQPQHF
TRBD2 . TRBJ2-1 TRBV3-1/TRBV3-2 TGTGCCAGCAGCCCCTACTTCGGGGGGGCTAATGAGCAGTTCTTC CASSPYFGGANEQFF
. . TRBJ1-1 TRBV5-1 TGCGCCAGCAGCTTGGGACAGACGAACACTGAAGCTTTCTTT CASSLGQTNTEAFF
TRBD1 . TRBJ1-5 TRBV6-1 TGTGCCAGCAGTGATTTAGACAGGGAAGGAGGCGCGGGCAATCAGCCCCAGCATTTT CASSDLDREGGAGNQPQHF
TRBD1 once TRBJ2-1 TRBV5-1 TGCGCCAGCAGCTTTACAGGGGGAATACGGAATGAGCAGTTCTTC CASSFTGGIRNEQFF
TRBD1 . TRBJ2-5 TRBV27 TGTGCCAGCAGCCCAGACAGTGGGACAGAAGAGACCCAGTACTTC CASSPDSGTEETQYF
. . TRBJ1-5 TRBV9 TGTGCCAGCAGAAGACATACGAACAGTAATCAGCCCCAGCATTTT CASRRHTNSNQPQHF
TRBD1 . TRBJ1-5 TRBV6-2/TRBV6-3 TGTGCCAGCAGTTACAACGCCCACCCGGCGGGACAGGGTCAGCCCCAGCATTTT CASSYNAHPAGQGQPQHF
. . TRBJ1-5 TRBV6-5 TGTGCCAGCAGCGCTGGACGGAGGAGCAATCAGCCCCAGCATTTT CASSAGRRSNQPQHF
. . TRBJ2-5 TRBV6-5 TGTGCCCACATGGCGGGGGCGAGGGGAGAGACCCAGTACTTC CAHMAGARGETQYF
. once TRBJ2-4 TRBV11-2 TGTGCCAGCAGCGCGCCCAAAAACATTCAGTACTTC CASSAPKNIQYF
TRBD2 . TRBJ2-1 TRBV28 TGTGCCAGCAGTTTAGGCGGGGGTAATGAGCAGTTCTTC CASSLGGGNEQFF
TRBD2 once TRBJ2-3 TRBV10-3 TGTGCCATCAGTGGTGGACTAGCGGGGGTCACAGATACGCAGTATTTT CAISGGLAGVTDTQYF
TRBD1 . TRBJ1-5 TRBV27 TGTGCCAGCAGCCCGAGGGGGCGGAACGGCAATCAGCCCCAGCATTTT CASSPRGRNGNQPQHF
TRBD1 . TRBJ2-7 TRBV7-6 TGTGCCAGCAGCTCCGATAGTGACAGGGGCCACGAGCAGTACTTC CASSSDSDRGHEQYF
TRBD2 . TRBJ2-7 TRBV10-3 TGTGCCATCAGTGGGACTAGCGAACCATCCTACGAGCAGTACTTC CAISGTSEPSYEQYF
TRBD2 . TRBJ2-2 TRBV19 TGTGCCAGTAGTATCTCTAGCGGGAGGGCCTCGGGGGAGCTGTTTTTT CASSISSGRASGELFF
. . TRBJ2-1 TRBV6-1 TGTGCCAGCAGTGAACAAAGGGGTCTCTCCTACAATGAGCAGTTCTTC CASSEQRGLSYNEQFF
. . TRBJ2-1 TRBV2 TGTGCCAGCATGGGCGGAGGCTCCTACAATGAGCAGTTCTTC CASMGGGSYNEQFF
TRBD1 . TRBJ1-4 TRBV16 TGTGCCAGCAGCCAATCTGACCGGGACAGAACTAATGAAAAACTGTTTTTT CASSQSDRDRTNEKLFF
. . TRBJ2-1 TRBV7-2 TGTGCCAGCAGCTTAGCCTACCAATCTTTGTACAATGAGCAGTTCTTC CASSLAYQSLYNEQFF
. . TRBJ2-2 TRBV9 TGTGCCAGCCGGGGGACGAACACCGGGGAGCTGTTTTTT CASRGTNTGELFF
TRBD2 once TRBJ2-1 TRBV19 TGTGCCAGTAAAAACGGTGGCGGGGGGGCCTTCAATGAGCAGTTCTTC CASKNGGGGAFNEQFF
TRBD1 . TRBJ2-2 TRBV6-2/TRBV6-3 TGTGCCAGCAGTTACCCTCATGGGACAGGGGGCGCCACCGGGGAGCTGTTTTTT CASSYPHGTGGATGELFF
TRBD1 . TRBJ2-4 TRBV11-3 TGTGCCAGCAGCTCGGGACAGGGTGACATTCAGTACTTC CASSSGQGDIQYF
. . TRBJ2-1 TRBV2 TGTGCCAGCATCACATACAATGAGCAGTTCTTC CASITYNEQFF
. . TRBJ2-2 TRBV12-5 TGTGCTAGTGGTTTAGGACAGGCTGGGGGGAGAGCGAACACCGGGGAGCTGTTTTTT CASGLGQAGGRANTGELFF
. . TRBJ1-1 TRBV11-2 TGTGCCAGCAGCTTAGCAGGGGATGGCACTGAAGCTTTCTTT CASSLAGDGTEAFF
. . TRBJ2-3 TRBV2 TGTGCCAGCAGCCGACAGGAGGATACGCAGTATTTT CASSRQEDTQYF
. . TRBJ2-2 TRBV5-4 TGTGCCAGCAGCCACGACAGGAGATCGAACACCGGGGAGCTGTTTTTT CASSHDRRSNTGELFF
. once TRBJ1-4 TRBV19 TGTGCCAGTAGTTCCAGTAATGAAAAACTGTTTTTT CASSSSNEKLFF
TRBD1 . TRBJ1-2 TRBV4-1 TGCGCCAGCAGAACCGAAAACGGACAGGGGGCTTCTGGTGGCTACACCTTC CASRTENGQGASGGYTF